The present T cell receptor (beta chain) was sequenced within a study of human CD8 memory T cell subsets. The germline V gene encodes CDR1 LNHDA and CDR2 SQIVND (reference sequence). This CDR3 contains 15 residues. A UMI-labeled 5' RACE approach was the method that produced the TCR beta libraries. From its re-call of the 5' RACE reads, TCRdb lists each CDR3 protein once, without DNA. Across 15,000 to 20,000 distinct CDR3 sequences, the top ten clones capture 5.7% of the sample. Sequencing input: CD8+ stem-like memory T cells (TSCM and TCM) sorted from PBMCs. The subset here: stem-like memory CD8 T cells (TSTEM), CCR7+ PD-1- TIGIT-. The sequence came from a human donor in good health. V is TRBV19 and J is TRBJ2-1; no DNA is available, so the TRBD1 call from TCRdb remains unchecked. This CDR3 reads CASSIRWGGYNEQFF.